Below are 10 T cell receptor beta chains sequenced from a single sample in a study of T cell changes during pregnancy in multiple sclerosis. Data came from immunoSEQ multiplex PCR; TCRdb stores just in-frame clones and leaves some out. The top ten clones hold roughly 1.2% of a sample with 35,000 to 40,000 clones, 88% of them seen once. This sample comprised CD4+ T cells from peripheral blood mononuclear cells, obtained before pregnancy. Receptors originate from a female donor with multiple sclerosis, enrolled in a pregnancy study.

V usage is TRBV5-6 and J usage is TRBJ2-1, with 9 bases aligning to TRBD1. J was trimmed by 9 bases and V by 4 bases; bases with no gene match: 8. The germline CDR1 and CDR2 sequences are SGHDT and YYEEEE. This CDR3 has 14 residues. CDR3 region: CASSINRDRVEQFF. CDR3 nucleotides: TGTGCCAGCAGCATAAACCGGGACAGGGTTGAGCAGTTCTTC. Based on the CDR3 plus reference TRBV5-6 and TRBJ2-1, the full variable domain is DAGVTQSPTHLIKTRGQQVTLRCSPKSGHDTVSWYQQALGQGPQFIFQYYEEEERQRGNFPDRFSGHQFPNYSSELNVNALLLGDSALYLCASSINRDRVEQFFGPGTRLTVL.

The chain recombines TRBV10-3 with TRBJ2-2; perhaps TRBD2 as D (6 bases). The germline V gene has CDR1 ENHRY and CDR2 SYGVKD. This CDR3 region has 15 residues. V dropped 8 bases and J dropped 5 bases, with 18 bases sitting between them. In DNA form, the CDR3 reads TGTGCCATCGGGCCGGGAGTGGGTATGACCGGGGAGCTGTTTTTT. Its translation: CAIGPGVGMTGELFF.

A few counts support this clone. The V gene is TRBV5-6, the J gene TRBJ2-1; 8 bases align to TRBD2. CDR1 and CDR2 (germline): SGHDT, YYEEEE. The V segment lost 3 bases and the J segment 9 bases; nucleotides outside the gene matches: 8. The CDR3 spans 14 residues. The CDR3 bases are TGTGCCAGCAGCTCCGTCCCGGGGGGGGGTGAGCAGTTCTTC. Translation gives CASSSVPGGGEQFF.

The chain links TRBV18 to TRBJ1-5, with TRBD1 identical over 7 bases. The germline gives CDR1 KGHSH, CDR2 LQKENI. After removal of 5 bases from V and 5 bases from J, the junction contained 6 bases not matched to a gene. CDR3 length: 14 amino acids. CDR3 bases: TGTGCCAGCTCATCGGGACAGTGGGATCAGCCCCAGCATTTT. Translating gives CASSSGQWDQPQHF.

The genes are TRBV7-2 and TRBJ2-5; 9 bases are shared with TRBD2. Trimming cost V 5 bases and J 5 bases; bases outside gene matches: 12. The CDR3 is 16 amino acids. Germline values: CDR1 SGHTA, CDR2 FQGNSA. CDR3 DNA: TGTGCCAGCAGCCGGAGTAGGCGGGAGGGCCGGGAGACCCAGTACTTC. It is translated as CASSRSRREGRETQYF.

This clone qualifies as medium-sized (0.01 to 0.1%). The chain combines TRBV6-6 with TRBJ2-2; 8 bases align to TRBD2. Germline V gene lookup returns CDR1 MNHNY and CDR2 SVGAGI (reference sequence). The V segment lost 6 bases and the J segment 7 bases; nucleotides outside the gene matches: 1. The length of the CDR3 is 12 residues. As DNA, the CDR3 is TGTGCCAGCAGCCGGGAGGGCGGGGAGCTGTTTTTT. Translating gives CASSREGGELFF.

V gene TRBV4-3 combines with J gene TRBJ2-3; D perhaps matches TRBD2 (5 bases). Germline V gives CDR1 LGHNA, CDR2 YSLEER. This CDR3 comprises 15 residues. V lost 1 base and J lost 2, with 10 bases in between. In DNA, the CDR3 is TGCGCCAGCAGCCAAGGAGGTCTAGCCACAGATACGCAGTATTTT. Translating it yields CASSQGGLATDTQYF.

The chain links TRBV9 to TRBJ2-1; 7 bases are a match to TRBD1. The CDR3 contains 15 residues. The junction had 5 bases not matched to a gene; V was cut back by 3 bases and J by 2 bases. Germline CDR1 is SGDLS and CDR2 is YYNGEE. The CDR3 protein is CASSARGSTYNEQFF. The CDR3 DNA is TGTGCCAGCAGCGCCAGGGGGTCGACCTACAATGAGCAGTTCTTC.

V gene TRBV25-1 combines with J gene TRBJ2-5, with unresolved D. The germline gives CDR1 MGHDK, CDR2 SYGVNS. The CDR3 extends over 13 amino acids. V was trimmed by 6 bases and J by 0 bases, leaving 8 bases between them. The DNA for the CDR3 is TGTGCCAGCAGGCAGGTACACCAAGAGACCCAGTACTTC. This translates into CASRQVHQETQYF.

This chain joins TRBV5-1 and TRBJ2-1, with 15 bases aligning to TRBD2. Germline-derived CDR1 and CDR2 are SGHRS and YFSETQ. V shed 0 bases, J shed 6 bases, and the junction held 1 base outside the gene matches. The CDR3 totals 16 residues. The CDR3 sequence: CASSLGGLAGGNEQFF. CDR3 coding DNA: TGCGCCAGCAGCTTGGGGGGACTAGCGGGAGGCAATGAGCAGTTCTTC.